This TCR beta chain was sequenced in a study of shared clonotypes between healthy human individuals. Study-wide background: CD4 naive cells filled three plates per donor, CD4 memory three, CD8 naive two and CD8 memory one. Overall study results and limits: Against clonotypes common to all four donors, non-shared ones had lower generation probabilities. Larger richness was generally estimated for naive than memory subsets.

Naive CD8 cells comprised CD45RO-negative, CCR7-positively selected cells, excluding terminally differentiated effector memory CD45RA+ cells. Turning to this clone: Its antigen remains unknown.

The method was immunoSEQ multiplex PCR; TCRdb's version includes in-frame clones alone and lacks a portion of them. Of about 580,000 clones listed, roughly 98% are singletons. CDR3 length: 17 residues. The germline gives CDR1 SGHRS, CDR2 YFSETQ. The V segment lost 6 bases and the J segment 6 bases; nucleotides outside the gene matches: 11. Sequenced: naive CD8+ T cells sorted from blood. The clonotype originates from a man aged 25 to 40 in good health. This sequence joins TRBV5-1 and TRBJ2-2; 13 bases align to TRBD2. Here the CDR3 reads CASNRYGLAGVSGELFF. The CDR3, as DNA: TGCGCCAGCAATCGGTACGGACTAGCGGGAGTCTCCGGGGAGCTGTTTTTT.